The rows below give T cell receptor beta chains drawn from one sample of a study of cytomegalovirus exposure and HLA in healthy donors. Measured with immunoSEQ multiplex PCR; TCRdb has only the in-frame clones, and not every one. The sample lists around 150,000 clones, 84% occurring once. Sequencing was performed on PBMCs. The receptors were gathered from a man younger than 45 in good health and CMV-seropositive. Each CDR3 is given with its conserved first and last residue. The D gene is left open where the match is weak. The size field is filled for only some rows; it gives once, few, many or a size class.

V gene: TRBV29-1; J gene: TRBJ1-4; clone size: once; D gene: TRBD1; CDR3 DNA: TGCAGCGTCATACCCGGGACAGGGGATGAAAAACTGTTTTTT; CDR3 protein: CSVIPGTGDEKLFF
V gene: TRBV5-6; J gene: TRBJ1-5; clone size: few; D gene: NA; CDR3 DNA: TGTGCCAGCAGCTTGGCCCCAGGCCTTAGCAATCAGCCCCAGCATTTT; CDR3 protein: CASSLAPGLSNQPQHF
V gene: TRBV7-2; J gene: TRBJ1-2; clone size: NA; D gene: NA; CDR3 DNA: TGTGCCAGCAGCCCCATTGGGAGTTATGGCTACACCTTC; CDR3 protein: CASSPIGSYGYTF
V gene: TRBV7-2; J gene: TRBJ2-3; clone size: NA; D gene: TRBD2; CDR3 DNA: TGTGCCAGTAGACTAGCGGGGGGCACAGATACGCAGTATTTT; CDR3 protein: CASRLAGGTDTQYF
V gene: TRBV7-3; J gene: TRBJ2-3; clone size: NA; D gene: TRBD2; CDR3 DNA: TGTGCCAGCAGCTTAGGGACGGCTAGCGGGAGGGGCAGTATGGGCACAGATACGCAGTATTTT; CDR3 protein: CASSLGTASGRGSMGTDTQYF
V gene: TRBV4-1; J gene: TRBJ2-2; clone size: NA; D gene: NA; CDR3 DNA: TGCGCCAGCAGCCAACTCGTGGCAGGCCTAACGAACACCGGGGAGCTGTTTTTT; CDR3 protein: CASSQLVAGLTNTGELFF
V gene: TRBV9; J gene: TRBJ2-2; clone size: NA; D gene: TRBD1; CDR3 DNA: TGTGCCAGCAGCGACCACGGGACAGGGTGGGACACCGGGGAGCTGTTTTTT; CDR3 protein: CASSDHGTGWDTGELFF
V gene: TRBV13; J gene: TRBJ1-6; clone size: NA; D gene: NA; CDR3 DNA: TGTGCCAGCAGCTTATTTAGACCAGGGGAAGTGGATTCACCCCTCCACTTT; CDR3 protein: CASSLFRPGEVDSPLHF
V gene: TRBV5-4; J gene: TRBJ2-3; clone size: NA; D gene: TRBD1; CDR3 DNA: TGTGCCAGCAGCACTACCGGACAGGGGGTAGATACGCAGTATTTT; CDR3 protein: CASSTTGQGVDTQYF
V gene: TRBV5-6; J gene: TRBJ2-1; clone size: NA; D gene: TRBD2; CDR3 DNA: TGTGCCAGCAGCTTGGTTGGTCTAGCGGGTGGTGAGCAGTTCTTC; CDR3 protein: CASSLVGLAGGEQFF
V gene: TRBV6-6; J gene: TRBJ1-4; clone size: NA; D gene: NA; CDR3 DNA: TGTGCCAGCATCGCGGACTGGGATAGGGAAAAACTGTTTTTT; CDR3 protein: CASIADWDREKLFF
V gene: TRBV9; J gene: TRBJ2-1; clone size: NA; D gene: NA; CDR3 DNA: TGTGCCAGCAGCGTAGGGCCTAGCTCCTACAATGAGCAGTTCTTC; CDR3 protein: CASSVGPSSYNEQFF
V gene: TRBV7-2; J gene: TRBJ1-6; clone size: NA; D gene: TRBD1; CDR3 DNA: TGTGCCAGCAGCTTAGGGGGACAGATTTCACCCCTCCACTTT; CDR3 protein: CASSLGGQISPLHF
V gene: TRBV27; J gene: TRBJ2-5; clone size: NA; D gene: TRBD1; CDR3 DNA: TGTGCCAGCAGTTTATTCGGGACAGGGGCGCAAGAGACCCAGTACTTC; CDR3 protein: CASSLFGTGAQETQYF
V gene: TRBV27; J gene: TRBJ1-5; clone size: NA; D gene: TRBD1; CDR3 DNA: TGTGCCAGCAGTCTCCAGACAGGGGGCGGTCAGCCCCAGCATTTT; CDR3 protein: CASSLQTGGGQPQHF
V gene: TRBV5-6; J gene: TRBJ2-7; clone size: NA; D gene: NA; CDR3 DNA: TGTGCCAGCAGCTCGAGCTACGAGCAGTACTTC; CDR3 protein: CASSSSYEQYF
V gene: TRBV7-9; J gene: TRBJ1-5; clone size: NA; D gene: TRBD1; CDR3 DNA: TGTGCCAGCAGCGCCTCCGGGACAGGGTGTTTGAATTTT; CDR3 protein: CASSASGTGCLNF
V gene: TRBV5-4; J gene: TRBJ1-2; clone size: NA; D gene: TRBD1; CDR3 DNA: TGTGCCAGCAGCTCGGGACAGGCGAGTGGGTCTGGCTACACCTTC; CDR3 protein: CASSSGQASGSGYTF
V gene: TRBV6-9; J gene: TRBJ1-1; clone size: NA; D gene: NA; CDR3 DNA: TGTGCCAGCAGTCCCCCGGGGGGGGACACTGAAGCTTTCTTT; CDR3 protein: CASSPPGGDTEAFF
V gene: TRBV7-3; J gene: TRBJ2-2; clone size: NA; D gene: TRBD1; CDR3 DNA: TGTGCCAGCAGCTTTTGGGCGACAGGGGATACCGGGGAGCTGTTTTTT; CDR3 protein: CASSFWATGDTGELFF
V gene: TRBV27; J gene: TRBJ2-4; clone size: NA; D gene: NA; CDR3 DNA: TGTGCCAGCAGTTTGACAGTTACCAAAAACATTCAGTACTTC; CDR3 protein: CASSLTVTKNIQYF
V gene: TRBV11-2; J gene: TRBJ1-1; clone size: NA; D gene: NA; CDR3 DNA: TGTGCCAGCAGCCCAAGTTTAGGGGGGGCTTCCACTGAAGCTTTCTTT; CDR3 protein: CASSPSLGGASTEAFF
V gene: TRBV6-6; J gene: TRBJ2-2; clone size: NA; D gene: NA; CDR3 DNA: TGTGCCAGCAGCCCCAGGGAACGCACCGGGGAGCTGTTTTTT; CDR3 protein: CASSPRERTGELFF
V gene: TRBV5-8; J gene: TRBJ2-7; clone size: once; D gene: TRBD1; CDR3 DNA: TGTGCCAGCAGCTACCGGGACAGGGCCTACGAGCAGTACTTC; CDR3 protein: CASSYRDRAYEQYF
V gene: TRBV7-9; J gene: TRBJ2-3; clone size: NA; D gene: NA; CDR3 DNA: TGTGCCAGCAGCCGTATCAGTGAGGGTAGGAGCACAGATACGCAGTATTTT; CDR3 protein: CASSRISEGRSTDTQYF
V gene: TRBV6-1; J gene: TRBJ2-1; clone size: NA; D gene: TRBD2; CDR3 DNA: TGTGCCAGCAGTGAAAGCCTAGCGGGAGGCGGCAATGAGCAGTTCTTC; CDR3 protein: CASSESLAGGGNEQFF
V gene: TRBV7-9; J gene: TRBJ2-5; clone size: NA; D gene: TRBD2; CDR3 DNA: TGTGCCAGCAGCCCTACTAGCGGGAAGTACCAAGAGACCCAGTACTTC; CDR3 protein: CASSPTSGKYQETQYF
V gene: TRBV2; J gene: TRBJ2-1; clone size: NA; D gene: NA; CDR3 DNA: TGTGCCAGCAGTGCCATTCAGTACAATGAGCAGTTCTTC; CDR3 protein: CASSAIQYNEQFF
V gene: TRBV18; J gene: TRBJ2-1; clone size: NA; D gene: TRBD2; CDR3 DNA: TGTGCCAGCTCACCTGGTCTAGCGGACAATGAGCAGTTCTTC; CDR3 protein: CASSPGLADNEQFF
V gene: TRBV10-2; J gene: TRBJ2-7; clone size: NA; D gene: TRBD2; CDR3 DNA: TGCGCCAGCAGCCTGACTAGCGGGGGGTACGAGCAGTACTTC; CDR3 protein: CASSLTSGGYEQYF
V gene: TRBV15; J gene: TRBJ2-3; clone size: NA; D gene: NA; CDR3 DNA: TGTGCCACCAGCATCCGGCGTGCGGAAGATACGCAGTATTTT; CDR3 protein: CATSIRRAEDTQYF
V gene: TRBV6-6; J gene: TRBJ2-4; clone size: NA; D gene: TRBD1; CDR3 DNA: TGTGCCAGCAGTGTCGGGACAGGGCTAGCCAAAAACATTCAGTACTTC; CDR3 protein: CASSVGTGLAKNIQYF
V gene: TRBV5-1; J gene: TRBJ2-1; clone size: NA; D gene: TRBD1; CDR3 DNA: TGCGCCAGCAGCTACCCGGTGCCCCGGGACAGGGTTCGGAATGAGCAGTTCTTC; CDR3 protein: CASSYPVPRDRVRNEQFF
V gene: TRBV10-3; J gene: TRBJ2-7; clone size: NA; D gene: NA; CDR3 DNA: TGTGCCATCAGTGAACAGGGTTACGAGCAGTACTTC; CDR3 protein: CAISEQGYEQYF
V gene: TRBV9; J gene: TRBJ1-4; clone size: NA; D gene: NA; CDR3 DNA: TGTGCCAGCAGCGCTGGAGGTGGGATTGAAAAACTGTTTTTT; CDR3 protein: CASSAGGGIEKLFF
V gene: TRBV28; J gene: TRBJ2-1; clone size: NA; D gene: NA; CDR3 DNA: TGTGCCAGCAGTTCCCCCGGGGACCGCGGGGGCCACAATGAGCAGTTCTTC; CDR3 protein: CASSSPGDRGGHNEQFF
V gene: TRBV18; J gene: TRBJ1-4; clone size: NA; D gene: TRBD1; CDR3 DNA: TGTGCCAGCTCACCATTCGGGACAGGGGAGGTCGCAACTAATGAAAAACTGTTTTTT; CDR3 protein: CASSPFGTGEVATNEKLFF
V gene: TRBV2; J gene: TRBJ2-7; clone size: NA; D gene: NA; CDR3 DNA: TGTGCCAGCAGCGATGCCTTGGGGGCAGGGTCCTACGAGCAGTACTTC; CDR3 protein: CASSDALGAGSYEQYF
V gene: TRBV6-5; J gene: TRBJ2-7; clone size: NA; D gene: TRBD1; CDR3 DNA: TGTGCCAGCAGCATGACAGGGACGGCAGGGAACGAGCAGTACTTC; CDR3 protein: CASSMTGTAGNEQYF
V gene: TRBV5-4; J gene: TRBJ2-1; clone size: NA; D gene: TRBD2; CDR3 DNA: TGTGCCAGCAGCTCCCCGGGGGGGGGTGAGCAGTTCTTC; CDR3 protein: CASSSPGGGEQFF
V gene: TRBV19; J gene: TRBJ1-1; clone size: medium-sized; D gene: NA; CDR3 DNA: TGTGCCAGTAGTATAGCAGGGCTCGGCACTGAAGCTTTCTTT; CDR3 protein: CASSIAGLGTEAFF
V gene: TRBV9; J gene: TRBJ1-2; clone size: NA; D gene: TRBD1; CDR3 DNA: TGTGCCAGCAGCGCCAATACCGGACAGGGACCTCCTATGCAGGGCTACACCTTC; CDR3 protein: CASSANTGQGPPMQGYTF
V gene: TRBV4-1; J gene: TRBJ2-3; clone size: NA; D gene: TRBD2; CDR3 DNA: TGCGCCAGCAGCCAAGACGGAGCGGGAGGAGGGGCAGATACGCAGTATTTT; CDR3 protein: CASSQDGAGGGADTQYF
V gene: TRBV9; J gene: TRBJ2-3; clone size: NA; D gene: TRBD2; CDR3 DNA: TGTGCCAGCAGCTCGATAGCGGGACGGGGAGATACGCAGTATTTT; CDR3 protein: CASSSIAGRGDTQYF
V gene: TRBV28; J gene: TRBJ2-1; clone size: NA; D gene: NA; CDR3 DNA: TGTGCCGGGGGGGGACACTTCAATGAGCAGTTCTTC; CDR3 protein: CAGGGHFNEQFF
V gene: TRBV7-2; J gene: TRBJ2-3; clone size: once; D gene: TRBD2; CDR3 DNA: TGTGCCAGCAGCTTTTACGGGGTAGCGGGGGGGAGCACAGATACGCAGTATTTT; CDR3 protein: CASSFYGVAGGSTDTQYF
V gene: TRBV19; J gene: TRBJ2-1; clone size: NA; D gene: TRBD2; CDR3 DNA: TGTGCCAGTAGTATAGCTCCCGGACTAGCGGGAGGGCGTTTCAATGAGCAGTTCTTC; CDR3 protein: CASSIAPGLAGGRFNEQFF
V gene: TRBV14; J gene: TRBJ2-5; clone size: NA; D gene: TRBD2; CDR3 DNA: TGTGCCAGCAGCCCCCCGGGCGGGGGAGAGACCCAGTACTTC; CDR3 protein: CASSPPGGGETQYF
V gene: TRBV19; J gene: TRBJ1-4; clone size: NA; D gene: NA; CDR3 DNA: TGTGCCAGTAGTATTCGGGGACTGAACAATGAAAAACTGTTTTTT; CDR3 protein: CASSIRGLNNEKLFF
V gene: TRBV6-5; J gene: TRBJ2-7; clone size: NA; D gene: NA; CDR3 DNA: TGTGCCAGCAGTTACTCCGGGTTCCATACAAGCTACGAGCAGTACTTC; CDR3 protein: CASSYSGFHTSYEQYF
V gene: TRBV7-3; J gene: TRBJ2-1; clone size: NA; D gene: NA; CDR3 DNA: TGTGCCAGCAGCGCGACTGGGGGGAATGAGCAGTTCTTC; CDR3 protein: CASSATGGNEQFF
V gene: TRBV6-5; J gene: TRBJ2-7; clone size: NA; D gene: NA; CDR3 DNA: TGTGCCAGCAGTTACCCCCCGGACGAGCAGTACTTC; CDR3 protein: CASSYPPDEQYF
V gene: TRBV7-9; J gene: TRBJ1-6; clone size: NA; D gene: NA; CDR3 DNA: TGTGCCAGCAGCTTAGAGGGGTCCCTCCACTTT; CDR3 protein: CASSLEGSLHF
V gene: TRBV28; J gene: TRBJ1-5; clone size: NA; D gene: TRBD1; CDR3 DNA: TGTGCCAGCAATGAACAGGGGGACAATCAGCCCCAGCATTTT; CDR3 protein: CASNEQGDNQPQHF
V gene: TRBV27; J gene: TRBJ1-2; clone size: NA; D gene: NA; CDR3 DNA: TGTGCCAGCAGTTTATCGTCGAGGGATGGCTACACCTTC; CDR3 protein: CASSLSSRDGYTF
V gene: TRBV7-9; J gene: TRBJ1-2; clone size: NA; D gene: NA; CDR3 DNA: TGTGCCATCCTATGGGAGGAGGACTATGGCTACACCTTC; CDR3 protein: CAILWEEDYGYTF
V gene: TRBV7-3; J gene: TRBJ2-2; clone size: NA; D gene: TRBD2; CDR3 DNA: TGTGCCAGCAGCAGAACCCCCTTTAGCGGGCTAGGGAACACCGGGGAGCTGTTTTTT; CDR3 protein: CASSRTPFSGLGNTGELFF
V gene: TRBV27; J gene: TRBJ2-1; clone size: NA; D gene: NA; CDR3 DNA: TGTGCCAGCAGTTTGGTCGGGAGCTCCTACAATGAGCAGTTCTTC; CDR3 protein: CASSLVGSSYNEQFF
V gene: TRBV19; J gene: TRBJ1-2; clone size: once; D gene: TRBD1; CDR3 DNA: TGTGCCAGTTATCTCAGGACAGGGGAAGGCGGCTACACCTTC; CDR3 protein: CASYLRTGEGGYTF
V gene: TRBV30; J gene: TRBJ1-4; clone size: NA; D gene: NA; CDR3 DNA: TGTGCCTGGAATCAGGGGTGGGAAAAACTGTTTTTT; CDR3 protein: CAWNQGWEKLFF